This TCR beta chain came from a study of blood T cell repertoires in COVID-19. The wider study: The United States, Italy and Spain supplied acute and convalescent COVID-19 samples. T cells, B-cell-depleted T cells, or PBMCs supplied cDNA or gDNA.

This clone was seen just once. In the original workflow: Amplifying reference gene primers gave estimates of nucleated cell counts. Profiled with immunoSEQ multiplex PCR; TCRdb holds only in-frame clones, not every one. V, J and clone size derive from that table, while D and trimming were established from the DNA sequence. Here the sample spans about 40,000 clones, 65% to 90% being singletons. Between the trimmed V and J ends, which lost 6 bases and 3 bases, there was a span of 17 bases. Per germline, CDR1 MNHEY and CDR2 SVGEGT. The CDR3 consists of 15 residues. V usage is TRBV6-2 or TRBV6-3 and J usage is TRBJ1-2; D is undetermined. This TCR was recovered from a man in his forties with active COVID-19. The sequencing sample was made of peripheral blood. The CDR3 spells CASSRTGGVYYGYTF. The CDR3 bases are TGTGCCAGCAGCCGGACCGGAGGAGTTTACTATGGCTACACCTTC.